The source of this TCR beta chain is a study of shared clonotypes between healthy human individuals (dated by TCRdb to the early 2020s). Background for the entire study: The cohort included three men and two women between 18 and 49 years of age. For each donor, CD4 naive and CD4 memory were each given three plates, CD8 naive was given two plates, and CD8 memory was given one plate. Blood TCR repertoires of roughly five healthy adults were deeply sequenced to estimate repertoire size and the extent of clonotype sharing between individuals. Libraries were prepared and TCR repertoires were sequenced by different laboratories using diverse techniques, in order to increase sequencing depth and limit assay-specific biases. Leukapheresis yielded between about 0.9 and 9.5 billion PBMCs per donor. Overall study results and their limits: Only blood was sampled, and tissue TCR repertoires likely differ from those in blood. Compared with non-shared clonotypes, the clonotypes found in all four sorted-subset donors had higher generation probabilities. Even with the large sequencing depth, rarefaction of the sorted-subset datasets indicated that sequencing was incomplete. Sharing across several donors was observed for around 5% of naive CD4, about 3.2% of naive CD8, over 2% of memory CD4, and around 0.42% of memory CD8 clonotypes. Pairwise subsampling led to the expectation that sequencing depth would affect the degree of clonotype sharing among donors. Because the study included a small number of donors, the genetic and exposure-history diversity represented was limited. Larger estimated clonotype richness was generally found for naive subsets than for memory subsets.

The CDR3 numbers 13 residues from cysteine through phenylalanine. The DNA shown is the 39-base CDR3, in frame from base 1. The germline ends are 7 bases apart after V is trimmed by 2 bases and J by 2 bases. From a lookup of the germline V gene, CDR1 and CDR2 are MDHEN and SYDVKM. A word on this clone: Its antigen target is currently unknown. It has no much larger one-base neighbor in the sample; base qualities were not kept. In the same sample, other DNA sequences code for this CDR3.

CD8 naive samples consisted of CD45RO-negative cells that were positively selected for CCR7, yielding a CD45RA+CCR7+ population without TemRA cells. Donors were healthy HIV-negative adults with no recently reported acute infections or vaccinations. Only Caucasian adults living in Nashville, Tennessee, USA were represented among the donors. Blood was obtained by leukapheresis, after which PBMCs were separated by Ficoll-Histopaque density gradient centrifugation and cryopreserved in liquid nitrogen vapor phase. Purity and quantity of every magnetically sorted T cell population were checked by analytical flow cytometry. Genomic DNA was isolated from every sorted fraction and measured by UV absorbance on a Nanodrop 2000c. Using the deep immunoSEQ assay, multiplex PCR amplified TCR CDR3 regions from genomic DNA. For each cell subset, the extracted genomic DNA was distributed evenly across all wells of several immunoSEQ 96-well plates, and each plate served as one replicate. For sorted subsets, each replicate PCR was loaded with roughly 0.2 ug genomic DNA, equivalent to 30,000 or so T cell genomes. Purified libraries were quantified with a Qubit 3.0 fluorometer, sized on a Bioanalyzer 2100, and re-quantified with the KAPA Library Quantification kit. Every immunoSEQ 96-well plate was sequenced on a separate single-read 150-cycle Illumina NextSeq 550 flow cell. The study's own analysis went as follows. Because the immunoSEQ output included only junctional sequences and no quality scores, the filtering could not be the same as the filtering used for full-length reads. To assign V/J genes and CDR3, sequences were annotated using PyIR, a Python wrapper for IgBLAST v1.9, with IMGT germline references. Any read was removed if the V/J assignment was weak (E-value above 1e-6), the CDR3 was missing, or the read contained stop codons, out-of-frame junctions, or ambiguous translated residues. A V3J clonotype was defined by an identical inferred V gene, J gene, and CDR3 amino acid sequence. To compute the percentage overlap between repertoires, the number of shared unique clonotypes was divided by the size of the smaller repertoire. Repertoire richness was assessed with RTK rarefaction, the Chao1 estimator, and Recon v2.1 estimates of unobserved clonotypes. Generation probabilities for all TCRbeta clonotypes obtained by the gDNA method from a few donors were computed using OLGA. TCRdb carries this immuneACCESS record with in-frame sequences only. Its versions omit some clonotypes, under half of them owing to an unresolved V gene in the studies checked, with the rest unexplained. V and J calls and clone size are those listed in that table; D and trimming were worked out from the DNA. Within this sample are about 1.9 million clones, with around 93% of them counted one time only. The top ten constitute under 2% of the sample.

The sequenced material came from naive CD8+ T cells from PBMCs. The cell subset or site label on this specimen signifies: CD45RA+CCR7+. This chain is built from TRBV28 and TRBJ2-7, with the D gene not confidently named. This clonotype was sampled from a man in his late teens or twenties in good health. Some clones in this sample may be carry-over from other donors' samples. CDR3 loop: CASSLNGAYEQYF. The DNA sequence reads TGTGCCAGCAGTTTAAACGGTGCCTACGAGCAGTACTTC.